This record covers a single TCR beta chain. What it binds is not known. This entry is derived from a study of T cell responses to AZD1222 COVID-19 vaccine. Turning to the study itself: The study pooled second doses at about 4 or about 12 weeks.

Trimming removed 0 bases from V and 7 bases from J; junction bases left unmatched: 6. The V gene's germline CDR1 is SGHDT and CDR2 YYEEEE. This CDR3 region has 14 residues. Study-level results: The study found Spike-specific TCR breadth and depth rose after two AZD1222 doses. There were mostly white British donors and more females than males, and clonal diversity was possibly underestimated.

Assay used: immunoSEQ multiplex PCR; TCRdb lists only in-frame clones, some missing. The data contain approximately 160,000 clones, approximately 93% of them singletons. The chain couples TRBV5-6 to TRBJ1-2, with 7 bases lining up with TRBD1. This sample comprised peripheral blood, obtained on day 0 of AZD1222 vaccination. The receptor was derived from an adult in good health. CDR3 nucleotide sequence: TGTGCCAGCAGCTTGGTAGGGGGACAGACTGGCTACACCTTC. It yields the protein CASSLVGGQTGYTF.